This T cell receptor (beta chain) was recorded in a study of T cells in Graves' hyperthyroidism and ophthalmopathy. Amplified regions were TCR beta CDR3 sequences from RNA transcripts. First-round RT-PCR of the TCR CDR3 relied on the HTBI primer set. Using its own MiXCR run on the multiplex PCR reads, TCRdb lists one record per CDR3 protein. This table has over 300,000 distinct CDR3 sequences, around 13% appearing once. The sample holds many counts of this clonotype. The V gene's germline CDR1 is DFQATT and CDR2 SNEGSKA (reference sequence). CDR3 length: 15 residues. Trimming at V came to 2 bases and at J to 2 bases, leaving 8 bases not matched to a gene.

The rearrangement links TRBV20-1 to TRBJ2-7; the match to TRBD1 covers 8 bases. This clonotype was obtained from a woman aged 55-70 years with Graves' hyperthyroidism. Sequenced sample: blood. This CDR3 reads CSARTTDRATYEQYF. Here the CDR3 DNA reads TGCAGTGCTAGAACGACGGACAGGGCAACCTACGAGCAGTACTTC.